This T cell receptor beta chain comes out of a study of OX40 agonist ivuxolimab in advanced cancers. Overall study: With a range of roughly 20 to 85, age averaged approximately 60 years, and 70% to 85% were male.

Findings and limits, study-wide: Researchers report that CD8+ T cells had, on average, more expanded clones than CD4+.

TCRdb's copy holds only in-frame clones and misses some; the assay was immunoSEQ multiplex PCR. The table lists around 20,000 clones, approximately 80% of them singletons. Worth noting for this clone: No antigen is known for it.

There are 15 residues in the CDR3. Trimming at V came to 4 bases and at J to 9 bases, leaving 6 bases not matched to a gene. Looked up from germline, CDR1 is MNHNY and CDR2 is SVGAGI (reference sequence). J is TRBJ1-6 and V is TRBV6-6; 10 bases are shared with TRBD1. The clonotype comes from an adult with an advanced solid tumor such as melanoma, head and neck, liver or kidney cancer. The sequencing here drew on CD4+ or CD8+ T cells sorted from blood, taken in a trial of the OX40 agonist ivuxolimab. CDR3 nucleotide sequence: TGTGCCAGCAGTTCCAACGGACAGGGGGTTTCACCCCTCCACTTT. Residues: CASSSNGQGVSPLHF.